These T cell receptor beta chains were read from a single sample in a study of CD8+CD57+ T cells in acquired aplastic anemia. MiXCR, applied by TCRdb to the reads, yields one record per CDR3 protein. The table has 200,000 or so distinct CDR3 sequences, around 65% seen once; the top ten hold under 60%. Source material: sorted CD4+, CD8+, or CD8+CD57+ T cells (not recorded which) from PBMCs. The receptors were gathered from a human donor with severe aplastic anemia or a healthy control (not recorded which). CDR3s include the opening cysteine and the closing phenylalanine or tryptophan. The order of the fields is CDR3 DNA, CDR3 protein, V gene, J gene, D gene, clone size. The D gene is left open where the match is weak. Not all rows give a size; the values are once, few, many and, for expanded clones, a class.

TGTGCCACCAGTGGCTCGGAAACAGGGGATATCTACGAGCAGTACTTC	CATSGSETGDIYEQYF	TRBV24-1	TRBJ2-7	TRBD1	-
TGCAGTGCTAGGCATACAGGGGTCTATGGCTACACCTTC	CSARHTGVYGYTF	TRBV20-1	TRBJ1-2	TRBD1	few
TGCAGCGGGGGACAGGGTTCGGTTGGTGGCTACACCTTC	CSGGQGSVGGYTF	TRBV29-1	TRBJ1-2	TRBD1	-
TGTGCCAGCAGCCCCCAGGGGGAGACCCAGTACTTC	CASSPQGETQYF	TRBV7-2	TRBJ2-5	-	few
TGTGCCAGCAGCCCTGGACAGGGAGATGAAGCTTTCTTT	CASSPGQGDEAFF	TRBV7-2	TRBJ1-1	TRBD1	-
TGCAGTGCGGGAAGCGGGTTGGCCTACGAGCAGTACTTC	CSAGSGLAYEQYF	TRBV20-1	TRBJ2-7	-	few
TGCAGTGCTAGAGTATCACAGGACAATTCACCCCTCCACTTT	CSARVSQDNSPLHF	TRBV20-1	TRBJ1-6	-	-
TGTGCCAGCAGCTTAGCCGGGACAGGGGGCACAGATACGCAGTATTTT	CASSLAGTGGTDTQYF	TRBV7-7	TRBJ2-3	TRBD1	-
TGTGCTAGTGGTTTGATAAACGAAAAACTGTTTTTT	CASGLINEKLFF	TRBV12-5	TRBJ1-4	-	-
TGTGCCACCAGCAGAGATAAGGGTGGGGACTACATCTACGAGCAGTACTTC	CATSRDKGGDYIYEQYF	TRBV15	TRBJ2-7	TRBD2	-
TGTGCCAGCAGTGACCTAGGGGTTGGGACGCAGTATTTT	CASSDLGVGTQYF	TRBV2	TRBJ2-3	-	-
TGTGCCAGCAGCGCGTGCCCTGTAGCGGGAGGGCCCTGCGAGCAGTACTTC	CASSACPVAGGPCEQYF	TRBV2	TRBJ2-7	TRBD2	-
TGTGCCAGCAGCTTAGCGCAACAGGGAGACTATGGCTACACCTTC	CASSLAQQGDYGYTF	TRBV11-1	TRBJ1-2	-	many
TGTGCCACCAGTGATTTGCTATTCGGAGGGACCGGGGAGCTGTTTTTT	CATSDLLFGGTGELFF	TRBV24-1	TRBJ2-2	-	-
TGTGCCACCAGTGATACCGATGACCACAAGAAATACACCTTC	CATSDTDDHKKYTF	TRBV24-1	TRBJ1-2	-	few
TGTGCCACCAGCCCAGGGACTACGGGGGAGCAGTACTTC	CATSPGTTGEQYF	TRBV24-1	TRBJ2-7	TRBD2	few
TGCAGTGCTAGAGAAGATGAGCTTGAAGCTTTCTTT	CSAREDELEAFF	TRBV20-1	TRBJ1-1	-	-
TGCGCCAGCAGCGTCGAGGGGGATGGCTACACCTTC	CASSVEGDGYTF	TRBV5-1	TRBJ1-2	-	-
TGTGCCACCAGTGGACAGGGGCACGGGGAGCTGTTTTTT	CATSGQGHGELFF	TRBV24-1	TRBJ2-2	TRBD1	few
TGTGCCAGCAGCCAAGTAAGTGAGCAGTTCTTC	CASSQVSEQFF	TRBV14	TRBJ2-1	-	-
TGTGCCAGCAGCTTAGCGGTGCGGTGGAACACTGAAGCTTTCTTT	CASSLAVRWNTEAFF	TRBV7-9	TRBJ1-1	-	-
TGTGCCAGCACGACGGGACTAGCGGGAGGGTCTGAGCAGTTCTTC	CASTTGLAGGSEQFF	TRBV7-9	TRBJ2-1	TRBD2	-
TGTACCAGCGGCTTCGGCGGGGTCGGGGAGCTGTTTTTT	CTSGFGGVGELFF	TRBV7-3	TRBJ2-2	-	-
TGTGCCAGCAGCTCTACGACAGCAACTAATGAAAAACTGTTTTTT	CASSSTTATNEKLFF	TRBV7-6	TRBJ1-4	-	many
TGTGCCAGCAGCGGAGCCTACGAGCAGTACTTC	CASSGAYEQYF	TRBV6-6	TRBJ2-7	-	few
TGTGCCAGCAGTCTCATGGGCTGGGACACTGAAGCTCTCTTT	CASSLMGWDTEALF	TRBV25-1	TRBJ1-1	-	-
TGTGCCAGCCACTCTTTCGGGGAGCTGTTTTTT	CASHSFGELFF	TRBV12-3/TRBV12-4	TRBJ2-2	-	many
TGCAGCCAATCCCGGGGGGGCTACACCTTC	CSQSRGGYTF	TRBV29-1	TRBJ1-2	-	-
TGTGCCACCAGAGGGGACCGCCTTATCTATGGCTACACCTTC	CATRGDRLIYGYTF	TRBV28	TRBJ1-2	-	-
TGTGCCAGCAGCCGACAGGGTGGGTCAGATACGCAGTATTTT	CASSRQGGSDTQYF	TRBV7-2	TRBJ2-3	TRBD1	few
TGTGCCACCAGCCCAGGACAGATCTACAATGAGCAGTTCTTC	CATSPGQIYNEQFF	TRBV24-1	TRBJ2-1	-	few
TGTGCCAGCAGTCCCTGGACAGGGGGCATCAACGAGCAGTACTTC	CASSPWTGGINEQYF	TRBV7-3	TRBJ2-7	TRBD1	-
TGTGCCAGTAGCCTCGGGTCCACAGGGCTCTACGAGCAGTACTTC	CASSLGSTGLYEQYF	TRBV19	TRBJ2-7	-	-
TGTGCCAGCAGTTGGGTCAGGGGCGGGAACACTGAAGCTTTCTTT	CASSWVRGGNTEAFF	TRBV6-6	TRBJ1-1	-	-
TGTGCCAGCAGCTTTTCGAGCGGGGGGCAAGACAGGGCGTACGAGCAGTACTTC	CASSFSSGGQDRAYEQYF	TRBV7-9	TRBJ2-7	TRBD2	few
TGCGCCAGCAGCCAAGCCGGGGCTGGCTACGAGCAGTACTTC	CASSQAGAGYEQYF	TRBV7-8	TRBJ2-7	-	-
TGCAGCGTTGAAGGGGGCGCATACGAGCAGTACTTC	CSVEGGAYEQYF	TRBV29-1	TRBJ2-7	-	few
TGTGCCAGCAGTACTTCACAGGGTCGGGATTCACCCCTCCACTTT	CASSTSQGRDSPLHF	TRBV6-4	TRBJ1-6	-	-
TGTGCCAGCAGCCGACTCTTGGGTTCCGGTTACAATGAGCAGTTCTTC	CASSRLLGSGYNEQFF	TRBV7-9	TRBJ2-1	-	-
TGTGCCAGCAGCTTAGGTGAGGGGGTGGGTAACACTGAAGCTTTCTTT	CASSLGEGVGNTEAFF	TRBV7-9	TRBJ1-1	-	once
TGCAGTGCTAGAGAGGGAATTGCGTACGAGCAGTACTTC	CSAREGIAYEQYF	TRBV20-1	TRBJ2-7	-	few
TGTGCCAGCTACTCGGACAGGACTAACTATGGCTACACCTTC	CASYSDRTNYGYTF	TRBV19	TRBJ1-2	TRBD1	-
TGTGCCAGCAGCCGATCCCAGCCATGGGCAGAGAACACCGGGGAGCTGTTTTTT	CASSRSQPWAENTGELFF	TRBV3-1	TRBJ2-2	-	few
TGTGCCAGCAGCTACGGGACGAGCGAGCAGTACTTC	CASSYGTSEQYF	TRBV12-3/TRBV12-4	TRBJ2-7	-	few
-	CASSHLGQSYSYEQYFGPGTIYF	TRBV7-3	TRBJ1-3	-	-
TGCAGTGCTGCCCGACAGGATCAGAGCTCCTACGAGCAGTACTTC	CSAARQDQSSYEQYF	TRBV20-1	TRBJ2-7	-	many
TGTGCCAGCAGCGTTTACATGTTCTCCTACAATGAGCAGTTCTTC	CASSVYMFSYNEQFF	TRBV13	TRBJ2-1	-	many
TGTGCCAGTACCGGTGGGGGCGCGAACTATGGCTACACCTTC	CASTGGGANYGYTF	TRBV19	TRBJ1-2	-	-
TGTGCCAGCGGGGGACAGAATAATGAAAAACTGTTTTTT	CASGGQNNEKLFF	TRBV7-9	TRBJ1-4	TRBD1	-
TGTGCCAGCAGCTCTAGCGGAGGCACAGATACGCAGTATTTT	CASSSSGGTDTQYF	TRBV7-3	TRBJ2-3	TRBD2	many
TGTGCCAGCAGCTTCTCAGGGATTGGCAATCAGCCCCAGCATTTT	CASSFSGIGNQPQHF	TRBV7-9	TRBJ1-5	-	once
TGTGCCAGCAGTGGGACTAGCGGGAGGCGCGCAGATACGCAGTATTTT	CASSGTSGRRADTQYF	TRBV2	TRBJ2-3	TRBD2	-